This is a list of T cell receptor beta chains from one sample in a study of blood T cell repertoires in COVID-19. Assay: immunoSEQ multiplex PCR; the TCRdb copy retains only in-frame clones and omits some. The sample consists of around 250,000 clones, 80% to 90% of them appearing once. Sequencing was done on a sample of peripheral blood. The receptors were sampled from a man at least 80 years old with acute or convalescent COVID-19. Both conserved end residues are part of each CDR3. The D gene is left open where the match is weak. Expanded clones get a size class; other rows say once, few or many, or leave the size out.

d_gene | j_gene | abundance | v_gene | CDR3nt | CDR3aa
TRBD1 | TRBJ1-1 | NA | TRBV12-5 | TGTGCTAGTGGTCCTACAGGGACAGGGGGCGCGAGGACTGAAGCTTTCTTT | CASGPTGTGGARTEAFF
NA | TRBJ1-2 | few | TRBV29-1 | TGCAGCTTAGGGACTTCTAACTATGGCTACACCTTC | CSLGTSNYGYTF
TRBD1 | TRBJ2-6 | NA | TRBV10-3 | TGTGCCATCAGCCCATATGGGGACAGAGCCTTAGCTGGGGCCAACGTCCTGACTTTC | CAISPYGDRALAGANVLTF
TRBD2 | TRBJ2-3 | NA | TRBV9 | TGTGCCAGCAGCTTTGGAGCGGGAATCGGCACAGATACGCAGTATTTT | CASSFGAGIGTDTQYF
TRBD2 | TRBJ2-1 | many | TRBV5-1 | TGCGCCAGCAGCTTAGGTAGTAGCGGGGGGGCCAATGAGCAGTTCTTC | CASSLGSSGGANEQFF
TRBD2 | TRBJ2-6 | NA | TRBV7-3 | TGTGCCAGCAGCTTAATCCAGATTGTACTAGCGGGAGCTGGGGCCAACGTCCTGACTTTC | CASSLIQIVLAGAGANVLTF
NA | TRBJ1-1 | NA | TRBV5-1 | TGCGCCAGCAGCTTCGACCGTCCGGGACTGAGCAAGGGAGCTTTCTTT | CASSFDRPGLSKGAFF
TRBD2 | TRBJ2-2 | once | TRBV28 | TGTGCCAGCAGGCCCGGGGGAGGGTACACCGGGGAGCTGTTTTTT | CASRPGGGYTGELFF
TRBD2 | TRBJ2-3 | NA | TRBV5-1 | TGCGCCAGCAGCTTGGAGCGGGGGAGCACAGATACGCAGTATTTT | CASSLERGSTDTQYF
NA | TRBJ2-1 | NA | TRBV24-1 | TGTGCCACCCAGCGTCGGGGGGCGAGCAATGAGCAGTTCTTC | CATQRRGASNEQFF
TRBD1 | TRBJ2-2 | few | TRBV5-6 | TGTGCCAGCAGCTCCGGGACAGGGTTTTACGGGGAGCTGTTTTTT | CASSSGTGFYGELFF
NA | TRBJ1-2 | NA | TRBV30 | TGTGCCTGGACCCCGGACAGCTATGGCTACACCTTC | CAWTPDSYGYTF
NA | TRBJ2-6 | NA | TRBV10-3 | TGTGCCATCAGTGACCCAGGACAAGCTGGGGCCAACGTCCTGACTTTC | CAISDPGQAGANVLTF
NA | TRBJ2-1 | NA | TRBV7-3 | TGTGCCAGCAGCTTAAATTCCGGGGATCGGTTCTTC | CASSLNSGDRFF
NA | TRBJ2-1 | NA | TRBV7-8 | TGTGCCAGCAGCTTAGCGTTTGGGCTTCGCTCCTACAATGAGCAGTTCTTC | CASSLAFGLRSYNEQFF
TRBD1 | TRBJ2-3 | NA | TRBV5-1 | TGCGCCAGCAGCCCGGCGACAGGGTGGGTCGCAGATACGCAGTATTTT | CASSPATGWVADTQYF
NA | TRBJ1-1 | NA | TRBV12-3/TRBV12-4 | TGTGCCAGCAGTTTGGTTCCGGGCACTGAAGCTTTCTTT | CASSLVPGTEAFF
NA | TRBJ2-6 | once | TRBV5-1 | TGCGCCAGCAGCGTGGACCCAAGGGGCTCTGGGGCCAACGTCCTGACTTTC | CASSVDPRGSGANVLTF
NA | TRBJ2-7 | once | TRBV7-9 | TGTGCCAGCAGCTTGGGGACTGTCTACGAGCAGTACTTC | CASSLGTVYEQYF
TRBD2 | TRBJ2-7 | NA | TRBV5-1 | TGCGCCAGCAGCGAGACACTAGCGGGAGGGCCTCGGTCCTACGAGCAGTACTTC | CASSETLAGGPRSYEQYF
NA | TRBJ1-5 | NA | TRBV2 | TGTGCCAGCAGTGGCAGGGTACCTAGCAATCAGCCCCAGCATTTT | CASSGRVPSNQPQHF
NA | TRBJ1-1 | NA | TRBV5-4 | TGTGCCAGCAGCCTCGGGAGGGCGAGGAACACTGAAGCTTTCTTT | CASSLGRARNTEAFF
TRBD1 | TRBJ2-3 | NA | TRBV7-9 | TGTGCCAGCAGCCCCCGGACAGGGAATACGATCACAGATACGCAGTATTTT | CASSPRTGNTITDTQYF
TRBD1 | TRBJ1-2 | NA | TRBV7-9 | TGTGCCAGCAGACCACAGGGGCCCGTGGGCTACACCTTC | CASRPQGPVGYTF
TRBD2 | TRBJ2-1 | NA | TRBV7-3 | TGTGCCAGCAGCTCAACTAGCGGGAACGTTCATGAGCAGTTCTTC | CASSSTSGNVHEQFF
TRBD2 | TRBJ2-3 | NA | TRBV27 | TGTGCCAGCAGTTCGCATTCTAGCGGGAGGGCCGCAGATACGCAGTATTTT | CASSSHSSGRAADTQYF
NA | TRBJ2-3 | NA | TRBV9 | TGTGCCAGTAATAGTGGACTCCCTGCAGATACGCAGTATTTT | CASNSGLPADTQYF
TRBD1 | TRBJ1-5 | NA | TRBV5-1 | TGCGCCAGCAGCTTGGGGGACATACAGGGGGCTCAGCCCCAGCATTTT | CASSLGDIQGAQPQHF
TRBD1 | TRBJ2-5 | once | TRBV5-1 | TGCGCCAGCAGCTTGTTGGGACAGGGGCGACAAGAGACCCAGTACTTC | CASSLLGQGRQETQYF
NA | TRBJ2-2 | NA | TRBV27 | TGTGCCAGCAGACCCGATCGGACACTTAACACCGGGGAGCTGTTTTTT | CASRPDRTLNTGELFF
TRBD2 | TRBJ2-2 | once | TRBV10-1 | TGCGCCAGCAGTGAGTCAGGCTTAGCGGGAGGCCCCCCCGGGGAGCTGTTTTTT | CASSESGLAGGPPGELFF
NA | TRBJ2-7 | once | TRBV28 | TGTGCCAGCAGTTTTATGTCCTCCTACGAGCAGTACTTC | CASSFMSSYEQYF
TRBD1 | TRBJ1-2 | NA | TRBV5-1 | TGCGCCAGTTCCGAAGCCCAGGGGGCTGTCTACACCTTC | CASSEAQGAVYTF
TRBD2 | TRBJ2-6 | NA | TRBV27 | TGTGCCAGCAGTCCCCGGGGAGGGATCGGAGTCCCTGGGGCCAACGTCCTGACTTTC | CASSPRGGIGVPGANVLTF
NA | TRBJ2-7 | NA | TRBV29-1 | TGCAGCGTTGGAGGGGGCGGGATATCCTACGAGCAGTACTTC | CSVGGGGISYEQYF
NA | TRBJ2-7 | NA | TRBV21-1 | TGTGCCAGCGGCGGGGGGAGTAGCGGGAGTAGCGAGCAGTACTTC | CASGGGSSGSSEQYF
NA | TRBJ1-1 | NA | TRBV11-2 | TGTGCCAGCAGCTGGGGCCGGAACACTGAAGCTTTCTTT | CASSWGRNTEAFF
TRBD1 | TRBJ1-1 | NA | TRBV5-1 | TGCGCCAGCAGAGCCGGGACAGCGAACACTGAAGCTTTCTTT | CASRAGTANTEAFF
TRBD1 | TRBJ1-5 | NA | TRBV5-4 | TGTGCCACCTCTGATTATCGACAGGGCGGCAATCAGCCCCAGCATTTT | CATSDYRQGGNQPQHF
TRBD1 | TRBJ2-7 | NA | TRBV5-8 | TGTGCCAGCAGCTCCGGACAGGGGTTAACCTACGAGCAGTACTTC | CASSSGQGLTYEQYF
TRBD2 | TRBJ2-1 | NA | TRBV9 | TGTGCCAGCAGCCCCTGGCGGGGGGAGTACAATGAGCAGTTCTTC | CASSPWRGEYNEQFF
NA | TRBJ1-3 | once | TRBV5-1 | TGCGCCAGCACTATGGACACGACCTCTGGAAACACCATATATTTT | CASTMDTTSGNTIYF
NA | TRBJ1-4 | NA | TRBV25-1 | TGTGCCAGCAGTGACCGGGGATCTAATGAAAAACTGTTTTTT | CASSDRGSNEKLFF
NA | TRBJ1-5 | NA | TRBV30 | TGTGCCTGGAGTGTACCCGGGGGTGATCAGCCCCAGCATTTT | CAWSVPGGDQPQHF
NA | TRBJ2-7 | NA | TRBV5-6 | TGTGCCAGCAGCTTAGGGGTCGACGAGCAGTACTTC | CASSLGVDEQYF
TRBD2 | TRBJ2-5 | few | TRBV4-2 | TGTGCCAGCAGCCGCGGGGGGGAAGAGACCCAGTACTTC | CASSRGGEETQYF